Shown below are 7 T cell receptor beta chains from a single sample sequenced in a study of T cell changes during pregnancy in multiple sclerosis. Method: immunoSEQ multiplex PCR; TCRdb's copy keeps in-frame clones and lacks some. The data contain nearly 110,000 clones, roughly nine tenths of them seen just once; the ten biggest clones take up less than 2%. The input for sequencing was peripheral blood, taken before pregnancy. These receptors all come from a female donor with multiple sclerosis, enrolled in a pregnancy study.

The chain employs TRBV18 and TRBJ1-1; TRBD1 is a possible D gene (5 bases). The CDR3 extends over 13 amino acids. CDR1 is KGHSH, CDR2 LQKENI, per germline. Trimming took 4 bases from V and 7 from J, leaving 13 bases between them. The CDR3 coding sequence is TGTGCCAGCTCACAAGTGGCGGGGGATGAAGCTTTCTTT. As protein: CASSQVAGDEAFF.

The CDR3 DNA reads as TGTGCCAGCAGTGAACAGGGGCCTTCCTACGAGCAGTACTTC. Protein sequence: CASSEQGPSYEQYF. The V call is TRBV2, the J call TRBJ2-7; a weak D match, TRBD1 (6 bases). V lost 2 bases to trimming and J lost 1 base, with 9 bases between them. Germline V gene sequence: CDR1 SNHLY, CDR2 FYNNEI. CDR3 size: 14 residues.

J is TRBJ2-5 and V is TRBV5-4, with D possibly TRBD1 on 5 matching bases. The CDR3 consists of 15 residues. Germline V gene data show CDR1 as SGHNT and CDR2 as YYREEE (reference sequence). Trimming cost V 1 base and J 4 bases, with 14 bases left between them. CDR3 bases: TGTGCCAGCAGCTTGCCAGGGCGCAACGGAGAGACCCAGTACTTC. The encoded protein is CASSLPGRNGETQYF. The whole variable domain, filled in from reference TRBV5-4 and TRBJ2-5, reads ETGVTQSPTHLIKTRGQQVTLRCSSQSGHNTVSWYQQALGQGPQFIFQYYREEENGRGNFPPRFSGLQFPNYSSELNVNALELDDSALYLCASSLPGRNGETQYFGPGTRLLVL.

The V and J genes are TRBV5-4 and TRBJ2-3, with 11 bases that match TRBD2. Germline V gene lookup returns CDR1 SGHNT and CDR2 YYREEE (reference sequence). V was clipped by 3 bases and J by 2 bases; unmatched bases: 5. The CDR3 runs 16 residues. CDR3 nucleotide sequence: TGTGCCAGCAGCTCACTAGCGGGGGAGCCCACAGATACGCAGTATTTT. Residues: CASSSLAGEPTDTQYF.

The rearrangement joins TRBV6-6 to TRBJ2-1, with 7 bases that match TRBD1. V was clipped by 5 bases and J by 3 bases; unmatched bases: 4. The CDR3 loop spans 14 amino acids. Germline V CDR1 and CDR2: MNHNY, SVGAGI (reference sequence). Here the CDR3 reads CASSATGSYNEQFF. For the CDR3, the DNA is TGTGCCAGCAGTGCGACAGGGAGCTACAATGAGCAGTTCTTC.

The rearrangement uses TRBV6-1 and TRBJ2-7, with D possibly TRBD2 on 7 matching bases. The germline gives CDR1 MNHNS, CDR2 SASEGT. The CDR3 consists of 14 residues. V was pared by 8 bases and J by 5 bases, with 19 bases between. The CDR3 loop reads CASLPLGGADEQYF. The CDR3 DNA sequence: TGTGCCAGCCTACCCCTTGGGGGGGCGGACGAGCAGTACTTC.

The chain couples TRBV6-4 to TRBJ2-6; possible D gene TRBD2, 6 bases. V was trimmed by 5 bases and J by 0 bases, leaving 14 bases between them. This CDR3 has 17 amino acids. The germline CDR1 and CDR2 sequences are MRHNA and SNTAGT. DNA of the CDR3: TGTGCCAGCAGTCCACGGGGACTGTACTCTGGGGCCAACGTCCTGACTTTC. The encoded protein is CASSPRGLYSGANVLTF.